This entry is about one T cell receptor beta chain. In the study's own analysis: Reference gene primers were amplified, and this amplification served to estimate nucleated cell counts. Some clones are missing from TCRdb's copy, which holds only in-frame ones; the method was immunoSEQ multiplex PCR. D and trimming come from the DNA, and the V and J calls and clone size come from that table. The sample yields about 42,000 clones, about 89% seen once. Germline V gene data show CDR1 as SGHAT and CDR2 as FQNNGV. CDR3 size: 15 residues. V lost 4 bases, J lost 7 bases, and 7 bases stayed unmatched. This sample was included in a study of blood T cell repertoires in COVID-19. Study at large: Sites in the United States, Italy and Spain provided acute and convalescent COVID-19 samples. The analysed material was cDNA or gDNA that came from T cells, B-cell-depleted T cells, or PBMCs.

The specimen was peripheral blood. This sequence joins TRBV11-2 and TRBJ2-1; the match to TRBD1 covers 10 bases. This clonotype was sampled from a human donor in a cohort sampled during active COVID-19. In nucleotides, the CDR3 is TGTGCCAGCAGCTCTCCGGGACAGGGGAAAAATGAGCAGTTCTTC. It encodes CASSSPGQGKNEQFF.